These 10 T cell receptor beta chains were all obtained from the same sample, sequenced in a study of cytomegalovirus exposure and HLA in healthy donors. PCR primers comprised 60 Vbeta and 13 Jbeta primers. Some clones are missing from TCRdb's copy, which holds only in-frame ones; the method was immunoSEQ multiplex PCR. This table holds approximately 190,000 clones, around 83% found once. Sequenced input: PBMCs. The receptors shown here come from a young woman in good health and CMV-seronegative.

The chain links TRBV5-5 to TRBJ1-1; a possible D gene is TRBD1 (5 bases). Trimming cost V 3 bases and J 1 base, with 10 bases left between them. Germline V lookup: CDR1 SGHKS, CDR2 YYEKEE (reference sequence). The CDR3 contains 14 residues. In DNA form, the CDR3 reads TGTGCCAGCAGCTGGTGGGGGGAGAACACTGAAGCTTTCTTT. The encoded protein is CASSWWGENTEAFF.

The chain couples TRBV6-6 to TRBJ2-7, with D possibly being TRBD1 (5 bases). This CDR3 comprises 9 residues. V lost 10 bases, J lost 12 bases, and 13 bases lay in between. Germline V gene sequence: CDR1 MNHNY, CDR2 SVGAGI (reference sequence). The CDR3 DNA sequence: TGTGCCACAGGACACCCACTGTACTTC. Encoded protein: CATGHPLYF.

This rearrangement joins TRBV27 to TRBJ2-1; 10 nucleotides align to TRBD1. CDR1 MNHEY and CDR2 SMNVEV come from the germline V gene (reference sequence). With V trimmed by 7 bases and J by 3 bases, 3 bases remained unmatched. The CDR3 covers 14 residues. The CDR3 nucleotides read TGTGCCAGCAAAGGACAGGGGGACTACAATGAGCAGTTCTTC. Its translation: CASKGQGDYNEQFF.

This rearrangement joins TRBV5-4 to TRBJ2-5; TRBD2 aligns across 9 bases. This CDR3 contains 18 residues. The germline V gene encodes CDR1 SGHNT and CDR2 YYREEE (reference sequence). The V gene end was trimmed by 4 bases and the J gene end by 5 bases; junction bases not matched to a gene: 18. The CDR3 DNA reads as TGTGCCAGCAGCCCGGGGGGGCCTAGCGGGATGATGGGGGAGACCCAGTACTTC. This translates into CASSPGGPSGMMGETQYF.

This sequence joins TRBV4-3 and TRBJ1-3, with D uncertain. CDR1 and CDR2 (germline): LGHNA, YSLEER. This CDR3 is 16 amino acids long. V was clipped by 1 base and J by 0 bases, with 10 bases between them. CDR3 region: CASSQVHELSGNTIYF. For the CDR3, the DNA is TGCGCCAGCAGCCAAGTTCACGAGCTCTCTGGAAACACCATATATTTT.

The chain is built from TRBV30 and TRBJ2-1; TRBD2 matches 16 bases. Germline values: CDR1 GTSNPN, CDR2 SVGIG (reference sequence). The length of the CDR3 is 15 residues. V lost 4 bases and J lost 9; bases outside the gene matches: 6. The CDR3 loop reads CAWTGLAGGPSEQFF. The DNA for the CDR3 is TGTGCCTGGACGGGACTAGCGGGAGGGCCATCTGAGCAGTTCTTC.

This clone came up a few times. Germline and junction disagree at one end, which may indicate a read error. V and J are TRBV4-3 and TRBJ1-2; D is undetermined. This CDR3 contains 13 residues. The germline V gene encodes CDR1 LGHNA and CDR2 YSLEER. CDR3: CASSQAEGYGYTF. The CDR3 nucleotides are TGCGCCAGCAGTCAAGCAGAGGGCTATGGCTACACCTTC.

The genes are TRBV5-6 and TRBJ1-4, with TRBD1 as a possible D gene (6 bases). CDR3 length: 14 residues. Trimming stripped 5 bases from V and 7 bases from J, with 15 bases between. Germline V gene data show CDR1 as SGHDT and CDR2 as YYEEEE. The CDR3 DNA sequence: TGTGCCAGCAGTCGTAGAGGGGGTATTGAAAAACTGTTTTTT. Translation gives CASSRRGGIEKLFF.

This clone was picked up a small number of times. V is TRBV6-5 and J is TRBJ1-2; D uncertain. This CDR3 spans 12 amino acids. Per the germline V gene, CDR1 is MNHEY and CDR2 is SVGAGI. V shed 2 bases and J shed 12 bases, with 13 bases lying between them. CDR3 sequence (DNA): TGTGCCAGCAGTTACGGGCCAGGATTTAACACCTTC. Its protein product is CASSYGPGFNTF.

The chain links TRBV5-1 to TRBJ2-5; 8 nucleotides line up with TRBD1. The CDR3 is made up of 13 amino acids. CDR1 is SGHRS and CDR2 is YFSETQ in the germline V gene. Trimming removed 2 bases from V and 5 bases from J; junction bases left unmatched: 2. The chain's CDR3 is CASSFRGLETQYF. In DNA, the CDR3 is TGCGCCAGCAGCTTCAGGGGGCTGGAGACCCAGTACTTC.